This paragraph reports one T cell receptor (beta chain). Original processing notes: How many nucleated cells were present was estimated from reference gene primer amplification. TCRdb's copy holds only in-frame clones and misses some; the assay was immunoSEQ multiplex PCR. V, J and clone size reflect that table, while D and trimming were determined from the DNA. The table has nearly 350,000 clones, about four fifths seen once. This CDR3 comprises 17 residues. V gave up 4 bases and J gave up 2 bases, with 19 bases separating them. Germline V gene sequence: CDR1 SGDLS, CDR2 YYNGEE. The data belong to a study of blood T cell repertoires in COVID-19. Background on the study: Collection of acute and convalescent COVID-19 samples took place in the United States, Italy and Spain. PBMCs, B-cell-depleted T cells, or T cells were the source of the cDNA or gDNA that made up the material.

The specimen sequenced was peripheral blood. The clonotype comes from a man aged 30-40 years with active or convalescent COVID-19. This chain links TRBV9 with TRBJ2-1, with D tentatively TRBD2 (6 bases). The CDR3 reads CASSHPAAGTTYNEQFF. The CDR3 bases are TGTGCCAGCAGCCACCCCGCAGCGGGCACAACCTACAATGAGCAGTTCTTC.